The TCR beta chain described here comes from a study of shared clonotypes between healthy human individuals. As for the study in general: Three men and a couple of women, aged 18 to 49, were donors. Study-level findings and limits: Among donors, the sharing of clonotypes was expected to be influenced by sequencing depth.

Regarding this clone: Its specificity is unknown.

This CDR3 has 18 residues. From germline, CDR1 is SGHDT and CDR2 YYEEEE. V trimming: 4 bases; J trimming: 0 bases; junction bases outside the gene matches: 11. The donors, all of them Caucasian adults, lived in Nashville, Tennessee. The data were produced by immunoSEQ multiplex PCR, yet TCRdb's version contains in-frame clones alone and is incomplete. Of 2 million to 2.5 million clones listed, about 92% are singletons. V is TRBV5-6 and J is TRBJ2-3, with 10 bases that match TRBD2. This sequence was found in a young man in good health. Some clones in this sample may be carry-over from other donors' samples. The sample was naive CD4+ T cells from PBMCs. This sample's subset: CD45RA+ positively selected. CDR3 bases: TGTGCCAGCAGCACCACAATAGGACTAGCGGATAGCACAGATACGCAGTATTTT. Translation: CASSTTIGLADSTDTQYF.